This TCR beta chain is from a study of shared clonotypes between healthy human individuals. Looked up from germline, CDR1 is SGHTS and CDR2 is YDEGEE. This CDR3 comprises 15 residues. The V segment lost 4 bases and the J segment 4 bases; nucleotides outside the gene matches: 10. The data were produced by immunoSEQ multiplex PCR, yet TCRdb's version contains in-frame clones alone and is incomplete. This sample has fewer than 350,000 clones, with roughly 87% found just once. The sample was memory CD8+ T cells sorted from blood. Subset noted: CD45RO+ cells pooled with CCR7-negative TemRA cells. This receptor was taken from a man aged 18 to 30 in good health. V gene TRBV5-8 combines with J gene TRBJ2-7; 8 bases are shared with TRBD1. The CDR3 DNA reads TGTGCCAGCAGCCGGGACAGGACTACCCGGTACGAGCAGTACTTC. This encodes CASSRDRTTRYEQYF.